These T cell receptor beta chains were read from a single sample in a study of blood T cell repertoires in COVID-19. TCRdb's table, derived via immunoSEQ multiplex PCR, lists solely in-frame clones and lacks some. The data show around 180,000 clones, roughly 90% seen once. Sequencing was done on a sample of peripheral blood. Receptors were obtained from a man between 65 and 85 years old with active or convalescent COVID-19. CDR3s include the opening cysteine and the closing phenylalanine or tryptophan. The D gene is left open where the match is weak. Expanded clones get a size class; other rows say once, few or many, or leave the size out.

v_gene	abundance	d_gene	j_gene	CDR3nt	CDR3aa
TRBV2	-	-	TRBJ2-3	TGTGCCAGCAGTGTTGAAAGGACACATTCTAGCACAGATACGCAGTATTTT	CASSVERTHSSTDTQYF
TRBV4-3	-	-	TRBJ1-1	TGCGCCAGCAGCCAAGGGGGAGGGGTCTTTGAAGCTTTCTTT	CASSQGGGVFEAFF
TRBV2	-	-	TRBJ1-1	TGTGCCAGCCAGACTGAAACAGGGACTGAAGCTTTCTTT	CASQTETGTEAFF
TRBV4-3	once	-	TRBJ1-4	TGCGCCAGCAGCCCTTGGACAACAACTAATGAAAAACTGTTTTTT	CASSPWTTTNEKLFF
TRBV5-4	-	TRBD1	TRBJ2-7	TGTGCCAGCAGCTTGGGGGGGACAGGGGGCTCCTACGAGCAGTACTTC	CASSLGGTGGSYEQYF
TRBV30	-	-	TRBJ2-5	TGTGCCTGGAGCCCAGGAGGGACCCAGTACTTC	CAWSPGGTQYF
TRBV5-5	-	-	TRBJ1-4	TGTGCCAGCAGCTTGGCTACAGATGAAAAACTGTTTTTT	CASSLATDEKLFF
TRBV7-3	-	TRBD2	TRBJ2-1	TGTGCCAGCAGCACTAGCGCCTACAATGAGCAGTTCTTC	CASSTSAYNEQFF
TRBV28	-	-	TRBJ2-7	TGTGCCAGCCGGAGTATATCCTACGAGCAGTACTTC	CASRSISYEQYF
TRBV5-4	-	-	TRBJ2-3	TGTGCCAGCAGCTTGTTGTCTGCGGGAGATACGCAGTATTTT	CASSLLSAGDTQYF
TRBV9	-	-	TRBJ1-1	TGTGCCAGCAGCCCGACGAGGTCCACCGGAACTGAAGCTTTCTTT	CASSPTRSTGTEAFF
TRBV28	-	TRBD1	TRBJ1-5	TGTGCCAGCAGTAGTACAGGGGCGGGGCAGCCCCAGCATTTT	CASSSTGAGQPQHF
TRBV2	once	-	TRBJ1-2	TGTGCCAGCAGTCCTAGCGGTCTCTATGGCTACACCTTC	CASSPSGLYGYTF
TRBV7-8	-	TRBD1	TRBJ1-4	TGTGCCAGCAGTGGGACAGGGGCCAAAGAAAAACTGTTTTTT	CASSGTGAKEKLFF
TRBV29-1	-	-	TRBJ2-3	TGCAGCGTTGATGAGGGTGGGACAGATACGCAGTATTTT	CSVDEGGTDTQYF
TRBV7-8	few	-	TRBJ1-5	TGTGCCAGCACCTCAGAGGGCGTGGGAAGCAATCAGCCCCAGCATTTT	CASTSEGVGSNQPQHF
TRBV7-2	-	TRBD1	TRBJ2-1	TGTGCCAGCAGCTTTGGCCCCCGGGACAGGTTATACAATGAGCAGTTCTTC	CASSFGPRDRLYNEQFF
TRBV11-2	-	TRBD2	TRBJ2-1	TGTGCCAGCAGCTCAAAACTAGCGGGGGGCCATCTCCCTTACAATGAGCAGTTCTTC	CASSSKLAGGHLPYNEQFF
TRBV7-2	-	TRBD1	TRBJ1-2	TGTGCCAGCAGCTTAGCGCCGGGACAGGGCGGATATGGCTACACCTTC	CASSLAPGQGGYGYTF
TRBV2	-	-	TRBJ1-5	TGTGCCAGCAGTGAGATGGGCCATAGCAATCAGCCCCAGCATTTT	CASSEMGHSNQPQHF
TRBV18	-	-	TRBJ2-2	TGTGCCAGCTCACCCGGGACTTTAAACACCGGGGAGCTGTTTTTT	CASSPGTLNTGELFF
TRBV5-4	-	TRBD1	TRBJ1-1	TGTGCCAGCAGCTGGGACAGGGGGAACACTGAAGCTTTCTTT	CASSWDRGNTEAFF
TRBV6-5	-	-	TRBJ1-2	TGTGCCAGCAGTTCTTTATGGGGCCCCTATGGCTACACCTTC	CASSSLWGPYGYTF
TRBV19	-	-	TRBJ1-2	TGTGCCAGTAGTATTTCCCACGAGAGATCTTATGGCTACACCTTC	CASSISHERSYGYTF
TRBV29-1	-	TRBD1	TRBJ1-1	TGCAGCGTCAGTTGGGGACAGACTAACACTGAAGCTTTCTTT	CSVSWGQTNTEAFF
TRBV6-2/TRBV6-3	-	TRBD1	TRBJ2-1	TGTGCCAGCAGTTACCTACAGGGGTACCCGTACAATGAGCAGTTCTTC	CASSYLQGYPYNEQFF
TRBV7-9	-	TRBD1	TRBJ1-4	TGTGCCAGCAGCCGAACGTTTACCGGGGACAGCACTAATGAAAAACTGTTTTTT	CASSRTFTGDSTNEKLFF
TRBV11-2	-	-	TRBJ1-2	TGTGCCAGCCGGAAGTCGGGGGCCGGGGGGTATGGCTACACCTTC	CASRKSGAGGYGYTF
TRBV5-1	-	TRBD2	TRBJ2-3	TGCGCCAGCAGCAAGAAACTAGCGGGGGGAGTGACAGATACGCAGTATTTT	CASSKKLAGGVTDTQYF
TRBV5-8	-	-	TRBJ1-4	TGTGCCAGCAGCCTGACAAACCTGCCCGAAAAACTGTTTTTT	CASSLTNLPEKLFF
TRBV9	-	TRBD1	TRBJ2-1	TGTGCCAGCAGCGTAGAGGGGACAGGGAACTACAATGAGCAGTTCTTC	CASSVEGTGNYNEQFF
TRBV5-4	-	-	TRBJ1-2	TGTGCCAGCAGCCCCTGGACACCCGACAACTATGGCTACACCTTC	CASSPWTPDNYGYTF
TRBV4-3	once	-	TRBJ2-2	TGCGCCAGCGCGGCGGACTACACCGGGGAGCTGTTTTTT	CASAADYTGELFF
TRBV20-1	many	-	TRBJ1-3	TGCAGTGCTAGTGAAAGGGGCACTGGAAACACCATATATTTT	CSASERGTGNTIYF
TRBV7-6	-	-	TRBJ2-1	TGTGCCAGCAGCCCAGATTGGGGGGGCGGGCAGTTCTTC	CASSPDWGGGQFF
TRBV6-2/TRBV6-3	-	-	TRBJ2-7	TGTGCCAGCAGTTACCCGGACGGGACCTACGAGCAGTACTTC	CASSYPDGTYEQYF
TRBV27	-	TRBD1	TRBJ2-2	TGTGCCAGCAGTCCCTCTCCCGGGACAGCGAACACCGGGGAGCTGTTTTTT	CASSPSPGTANTGELFF
TRBV19	-	TRBD2	TRBJ2-1	TGTGCCAGTAGTGCCCCTAGCGGGAGTTTCTTCAATGAGCAGTTCTTC	CASSAPSGSFFNEQFF
TRBV25-1	-	-	TRBJ1-2	TGTGCCAGCAGTGAATCCAGGCAGGGAAACTATGGCTACACCTTC	CASSESRQGNYGYTF
TRBV29-1	few	TRBD1	TRBJ1-1	TGCAGCGGTTACAGGGGAGGAACTGAAGCTTTCTTT	CSGYRGGTEAFF
TRBV28	-	TRBD2	TRBJ2-3	TGTGCCAGCAGTTTAGCGGGACTAGTTACAGATACGCAGTATTTT	CASSLAGLVTDTQYF
TRBV5-1	-	TRBD1	TRBJ1-1	TGCGCCAGCAGCTTGGCCGGGACAGGGAGGAACACTGAAGCTTTCTTT	CASSLAGTGRNTEAFF
TRBV12-3/TRBV12-4	once	-	TRBJ1-4	TGTGCCAGCAGTCCACGCGGGAGGGAACTGTTTTTT	CASSPRGRELFF
TRBV2	-	TRBD2	TRBJ2-5	TGTGCCAGCACATGGACTAGCGGGGTGGAAGAGACCCAGTACTTC	CASTWTSGVEETQYF
TRBV11-3	few	TRBD2	TRBJ2-3	TGTGCCAGCAGCCTAGGGACTAGCGGGAGAACAGATACGCAGTATTTT	CASSLGTSGRTDTQYF
TRBV27	-	TRBD1	TRBJ1-1	TGTGCCAGCAGCCTCGACAGGGAATTTGGGACTGAAGCTTTCTTT	CASSLDREFGTEAFF
TRBV7-8	-	-	TRBJ2-7	TGTGCCAGCACCCGCCGAGGAGTAAACTACGAGCAGTACTTC	CASTRRGVNYEQYF
TRBV9	-	-	TRBJ2-1	TGTGCCAGCAGCGTAGGGCCCGACTACAATGAGCAGTTCTTC	CASSVGPDYNEQFF
TRBV18	-	TRBD1	TRBJ1-4	TGTGCCAGTAGGACAGGGGGCGGTGAAAAACTGTTTTTT	CASRTGGGEKLFF
TRBV2	-	TRBD2	TRBJ2-2	TGTGCCAGCAGCCCGACTAGCGGGAGGGGGACCGGGGAGCTGTTTTTT	CASSPTSGRGTGELFF